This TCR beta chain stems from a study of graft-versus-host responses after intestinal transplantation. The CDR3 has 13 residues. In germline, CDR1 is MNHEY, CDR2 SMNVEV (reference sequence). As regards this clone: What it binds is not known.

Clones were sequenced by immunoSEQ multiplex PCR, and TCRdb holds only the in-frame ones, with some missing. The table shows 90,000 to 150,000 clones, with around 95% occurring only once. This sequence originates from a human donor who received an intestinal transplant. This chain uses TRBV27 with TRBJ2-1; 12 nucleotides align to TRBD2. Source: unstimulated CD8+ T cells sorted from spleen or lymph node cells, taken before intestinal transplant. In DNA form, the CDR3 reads TGTGGGACTAGCGGGGATGATAACAATGAGCAGTTCTTC. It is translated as CGTSGDDNNEQFF.